Below, 32 T cell receptor beta chains from the same sample are listed, as sequenced in a study of beta chain features in type 1 diabetes. General observations from the study: Significant though moderate, a shortening of TCRB CDR3s appeared in all four CD4+ subsets of Type 1 diabetes patients.

Expressed TCRB transcripts got sequenced, as all isolated RNA was reverse transcribed. Clones were read by immunoSEQ multiplex PCR, and TCRdb kept only the in-frame ones, dropping some. There are more than 300,000 clones in the sample; roughly 12% occur only once, and about 0.01% lies in the top ten. The antigens these receptors bind are not known. Sequencing used naive CD4+ T cells from blood. These receptors were collected from a woman between 18 and 30 years old with type 1 diabetes.

This clone was seen a handful of times. This chain connects TRBV10-3 to TRBJ2-1; the D is unclear. The V and J ends lost 3 bases and 6 bases respectively, with 6 bases between them. Looked up from germline, CDR1 is ENHRY and CDR2 is SYGVKD. The CDR3 consists of 12 residues. The CDR3 reads CAISEPSNEQFF. Here the CDR3 DNA reads TGTGCCATCAGTGAACCGAGCAATGAGCAGTTCTTC.

The V call is TRBV7-3, the J call TRBJ2-1; TRBD1 aligns across 9 bases. With V trimmed by 4 bases and J by 9 bases, 10 bases remained unmatched. This CDR3 region has 15 residues. Germline CDR1 is SGHTA and CDR2 is FQGTGA. CDR3 region: CASSSPDRGGGEQFF. For the CDR3, the DNA is TGTGCCAGCAGCTCCCCGGACAGGGGTGGTGGTGAGCAGTTCTTC.

This clone was seen only a few times. The genes are TRBV7-2 and TRBJ2-1; a weak D match, TRBD1 (6 bases). The CDR3 extends over 15 amino acids. The germline V gene has CDR1 SGHTA and CDR2 FQGNSA. V was cut by 5 bases and J by 3 bases, with 14 bases left in between. The CDR3: CASSPDRLSYNEQFF. CDR3 coding DNA: TGTGCCAGCAGCCCGGACAGATTGAGCTACAATGAGCAGTTCTTC.

This clone has just a few counts. The gene calls are TRBV10-3 and TRBJ2-7; possibly TRBD1 for D (6 bases). Germline CDR1 ENHRY, CDR2 SYGVKD. Trimming stripped 0 bases from V and 6 bases from J, with 21 bases between. The CDR3 runs 17 residues. CDR3 in amino acids: CAISESGGKVGFSEQYF. As DNA, the CDR3 is TGTGCCATCAGTGAGTCAGGGGGAAAAGTTGGTTTCTCCGAGCAGTACTTC.

This clone turned up a few times. This chain joins TRBV30 and TRBJ1-3; no firm D call. The V end was cut by 4 bases, the J end by 3 bases, with 7 bases between. Germline CDR1 and CDR2: GTSNPN and SVGIG (reference sequence). The length of the CDR3 is 12 residues. The CDR3 coding sequence is TGTGCCTGGACCACCAGTGGAAACACCATATATTTT. Protein sequence: CAWTTSGNTIYF.

The genes are TRBV29-1 and TRBJ1-1, with a possible D match to TRBD1 (6 bases). CDR1 is SQVTM and CDR2 is ANQGSEA in the germline V gene. The V end lost 3 bases, the J end lost 9 bases, and 17 bases lay between the germline ends. The CDR3 runs 13 residues. Here the CDR3 DNA reads TGCAGCGTTGATCCCGCTGCAGGGGCAAAAGCTTTCTTT. Its translation is CSVDPAAGAKAFF.

The rearrangement uses TRBV9 and TRBJ1-3; perhaps TRBD1 as D (6 bases). Germline CDR1 reads SGDLS; CDR2 reads YYNGEE. CDR3 size: 15 residues. V was clipped by 1 base and J by 0 bases, with 8 bases between them. The CDR3 is CASSVSDSSGNTIYF. CDR3 nucleotides: TGTGCCAGCAGCGTATCGGACAGCTCTGGAAACACCATATATTTT.

J is TRBJ2-1 and V is TRBV6-6; possible D gene TRBD1, 6 bases. The V and J ends lost 7 bases and 12 bases respectively, with 19 bases between them. CDR1 is MNHNY and CDR2 is SVGAGI in the germline V gene (reference sequence). The CDR3 runs 13 residues. CDR3 in amino acids: CASTRDIPLGQFF. CDR3 nucleotides: TGTGCCAGCACCAGGGACATACCCTTGGGGCAGTTCTTC.

The CDR3 region is CASRKTGRGNEQFF. The CDR3 DNA reads TGTGCCAGCAGGAAGACAGGGCGCGGCAATGAGCAGTTCTTC. This chain uses TRBV6-5 with TRBJ2-1, with 7 bases identical to TRBD1. The length of the CDR3 is 14 residues. Germline values: CDR1 MNHEY, CDR2 SVGAGI. Trimming at V came to 6 bases and at J to 6 bases, leaving 8 bases not matched to a gene.

The chain recombines TRBV5-4 with TRBJ2-5; D not resolved. The germline V gene has CDR1 SGHNT and CDR2 YYREEE (reference sequence). V was pared by 4 bases and J by 5 bases, with 9 bases between. The CDR3 consists of 12 residues. The CDR3 sequence: CASSQSGETQYF. The CDR3 bases are TGTGCCAGCAGCCAGTCCGGGGAGACCCAGTACTTC.

This clone turned up a few times. This chain links TRBV4-3 with TRBJ1-2, with 7 nucleotides matching TRBD1. This CDR3 is 16 amino acids long. CDR1 is LGHNA and CDR2 is YSLEER in the germline V gene. V lost 7 bases, J lost 0 bases, and 11 bases stayed unmatched. The chain's CDR3 is CASKRDSATTNYGYTF. CDR3 in DNA: TGCGCCAGCAAACGGGACAGTGCCACGACTAACTATGGCTACACCTTC.

The chain links TRBV5-1 to TRBJ1-4, with D perhaps TRBD1 (5 bases). The CDR3 is made up of 14 amino acids. V lost 7 bases, J lost 3 bases, and 13 bases lay in between. Germline V CDR1 and CDR2: SGHRS, YFSETQ. CDR3 in amino acids: CASQMGGANEKLFF. CDR3 nucleotide sequence: TGCGCCAGCCAGATGGGGGGAGCTAATGAAAAACTGTTTTTT.

The chain employs TRBV5-4 and TRBJ1-1; D ambiguous. From germline, CDR1 is SGHNT and CDR2 YYREEE (reference sequence). V shed 4 bases and J shed 2 bases, with 18 bases lying between them. The length of the CDR3 is 16 residues. CDR3 amino acids: CASSPGLITSNTEAFF. The CDR3 nucleotides are TGTGCCAGCAGCCCCGGACTCATAACCTCCAACACTGAAGCTTTCTTT.

The chain recombines TRBV5-1 with TRBJ1-1, with a possible D match to TRBD1 (6 bases). Germline loops: CDR1 SGHRS, CDR2 YFSETQ. The V gene lost 4 bases and the J gene lost 0 bases, with 13 bases spanning the gap. There are 15 residues in the CDR3. CDR3 in amino acids: CASSTLTGVNTEAFF. The CDR3, as DNA: TGCGCCAGCAGCACGCTGACAGGAGTGAACACTGAAGCTTTCTTT.

This clone was detected only a few times. The J gene is TRBJ1-1, the V gene TRBV30; D unclear. Germline CDR1 and CDR2: GTSNPN and SVGIG (reference sequence). The CDR3 runs 12 residues. Trimming left V 0 bases short and J 5 bases short, with 7 bases between. The CDR3 is CAWSVWQTEAFF. For the CDR3, the DNA is TGTGCCTGGAGTGTCTGGCAAACTGAAGCTTTCTTT.

This clone was counted between two and nine times. The chain couples TRBV19 to TRBJ2-3; a possible D gene is TRBD2 (5 bases). CDR1 and CDR2 (germline): LNHDA, SQIVND (reference sequence). With 6 bases removed from V and 7 bases from J, the gap between germline ends came to 14 bases. The CDR3 is 13 amino acids. CDR3 loop: CASRKDAGYTQYF. In nucleotides, the CDR3 is TGTGCCAGTAGGAAGGATGCGGGCTATACGCAGTATTTT.

V and J are TRBV2 and TRBJ2-7; possibly TRBD2 for D (6 bases). Trimming took 7 bases from V and 7 from J, leaving 23 bases between them. The CDR3 runs to 15 residues. Germline assignment: CDR1 SNHLY and CDR2 FYNNEI. In nucleotides, the CDR3 is TGTGCCAGCACCAAAGAGGGGACCGGGAGCGAGGAGCAGTACTTC. Its translation: CASTKEGTGSEEQYF. Together with reference TRBV2 and TRBJ2-7, the CDR3 gives the full variable domain: EPEVTQTPSHQVTQMGQEVILRCVPISNHLYFYWYRQILGQKVEFLVSFYNNEISEKSEIFDDQFSVERPDGSNFTLKIRSTKLEDSAMYFCASTKEGTGSEEQYFGPGTRLTVT.

This clone was observed a few times. This chain joins TRBV30 and TRBJ1-2; 10 nucleotides match TRBD1. The CDR3 covers 15 residues. V lost 1 base to trimming and J lost 6 bases; unmatched junction nucleotides: 8. Germline CDR1 is GTSNPN and CDR2 is SVGIG (reference sequence). CDR3 region: CAWSARDRGDHGYTF. DNA for the CDR3: TGTGCCTGGAGTGCCCGGGACAGGGGAGACCATGGCTACACCTTC.

V usage is TRBV5-1 and J usage is TRBJ2-7, with no clear D. With 0 bases removed from V and 0 bases from J, the gap between germline ends came to 10 bases. CDR1 and CDR2 from the germline V gene are SGHRS and YFSETQ. This CDR3 has 15 residues. The CDR3 DNA reads as TGCGCCAGCAGCTTGGAACCCCTTAGCTCCTACGAGCAGTACTTC. Translation: CASSLEPLSSYEQYF.

The chain uses TRBV7-9 and TRBJ1-2; no clear D gene. V lost 2 bases to trimming and J lost 6 bases, with 19 bases between them. CDR1 and CDR2 (germline): SEHNR, FQNEAQ (reference sequence). The CDR3 totals 16 residues. As DNA, the CDR3 is TGTGCCAGCAGCTTATGGATCTCCGGGGTTTTTGATGGCTACACCTTC. Translated, it gives CASSLWISGVFDGYTF.

The rearrangement links TRBV25-1 to TRBJ2-7, with no clear D. The germline CDR1 and CDR2 sequences are MGHDK and SYGVNS. Deletions cut 9 bases from V and 6 bases from J, with 18 bases between. The CDR3 is 13 residues long. CDR3 coding DNA: TGTGCCAGTAACGAAAACTCCCGCCTCGAGCAGTACTTC. It yields the protein CASNENSRLEQYF.

As for this clone: Additional DNA sequences in this sample encode the identical CDR3. The chain carries TRBV18 and TRBJ1-2; a possible D gene is TRBD1 (6 bases). CDR3 length: 13 residues. CDR1 and CDR2 (germline): KGHSH, LQKENI. The V end lost 3 bases, the J end lost 4 bases, and 9 bases lay between the germline ends. In nucleotides, the CDR3 is TGTGCCAGCTCACCCCGGGACACCTATGGCTACACCTTC. Translation: CASSPRDTYGYTF. The full variable domain, with the rest looked up from reference TRBV18 and TRBJ1-2, is NAGVMQNPRHLVRRRGQEARLRCSPMKGHSHVYWYRQLPEEGLKFMVYLQKENIIDESGMPKERFSAEFPKEGPSILRIQQVVRGDSAAYFCASSPRDTYGYTFGSGTRLTVV.

This chain links TRBV2 with TRBJ2-1, with 11 positions matching TRBD2. The ends lost 6 bases at V and 0 bases at J; junction bases unmatched: 4. The CDR3 runs to 16 residues. The germline V gene encodes CDR1 SNHLY and CDR2 FYNNEI. CDR3 DNA sequence: TGTGCCAGCAGGCGACTAGCGGGGTCCTCCTACAATGAGCAGTTCTTC. Encoded protein: CASRRLAGSSYNEQFF.

A few counts support this clone. The chain joins TRBV5-5 to TRBJ2-1, with 8 positions matching TRBD2. The germline V gene has CDR1 SGHKS and CDR2 YYEKEE (reference sequence). V was clipped by 4 bases and J by 6 bases; unmatched bases: 3. CDR3 length: 13 residues. The chain's CDR3 is CASSLGTSNEQFF. Here the CDR3 DNA reads TGTGCCAGCAGCCTCGGGACTAGCAATGAGCAGTTCTTC.

The CDR3 bases are TGTGCCAGCAGTTTACAAAGAGGGGGCACCCGGGCTTTCTTT. Translating gives CASSLQRGGTRAFF. The chain combines TRBV28 with TRBJ1-1; TRBD1 matches at 7 bases. The CDR3 length is 14 residues. Germline-derived CDR1 and CDR2 are MDHEN and SYDVKM. The V and J ends lost 2 bases and 11 bases, in that order; junction bases with no gene match: 11.

J is TRBJ2-7 and V is TRBV7-2; the match to TRBD1 covers 8 bases. The CDR3 is made up of 16 amino acids. The J segment lost 2 bases and the V segment lost 5 bases, leaving 11 bases of the junction unmatched. CDR1 and CDR2 from the germline V gene are SGHTA and FQGNSA. As DNA, the CDR3 is TGTGCCAGCAGCCCGGACAGGGCCTATCTAACCTACGAGCAGTACTTC. Amino acid sequence: CASSPDRAYLTYEQYF.

This clone was found a few times. The V and J genes are TRBV10-3 and TRBJ1-5; TRBD1 matches at 7 bases. Germline V gene lookup returns CDR1 ENHRY and CDR2 SYGVKD. The CDR3 length is 15 residues. V was clipped by 2 bases and J by 2 bases; unmatched bases: 3. The CDR3 sequence is CAISERQGGNQPQHF. CDR3 sequence (DNA): TGTGCCATCAGTGAGAGACAGGGCGGCAATCAGCCCCAGCATTTT.

The CDR3 region is CASSSLTGNYGYTF. In DNA form, the CDR3 reads TGTGCCAGCAGCTCTTTGACAGGGAACTATGGCTACACCTTC. V and J are TRBV11-2 and TRBJ1-2, with 7 bases matching TRBD1. The CDR3 is 14 amino acids. Per the germline V gene, CDR1 is SGHAT and CDR2 is FQNNGV. The J segment lost 2 bases and the V segment lost 4 bases, leaving 4 bases of the junction unmatched.

This rearrangement joins TRBV28 to TRBJ1-2; 8 positions match TRBD1. Germline V gene sequence: CDR1 MDHEN, CDR2 SYDVKM. The CDR3 totals 14 residues. Losses at the gene ends were 4 bases for V and 1 base for J; bases not matched to a gene: 2. The CDR3 loop is CASSSDRGNYGYTF. The CDR3 DNA reads as TGTGCCAGCAGTTCTGACAGGGGTAACTATGGCTACACCTTC.

The chain links TRBV29-1 to TRBJ2-3; tentatively, D is TRBD1 (6 bases). The CDR3 sequence is 13 residues long. V was trimmed by 7 bases and J by 4 bases, leaving 15 bases between them. The germline V gene has CDR1 SQVTM and CDR2 ANQGSEA. Here the CDR3 DNA reads TGCAGCGGGACCAGGGGACCATCAGATACGCAGTATTTT. This codes for CSGTRGPSDTQYF.

This rearrangement joins TRBV2 to TRBJ1-6; 7 bases align to TRBD1. Germline loops: CDR1 SNHLY, CDR2 FYNNEI. The CDR3 has 15 amino acids. V was pared by 3 bases and J by 7 bases, with 6 bases of the junction left unmatched. CDR3 DNA: TGTGCCAGCAGTGAGCGACAGGGTCGAAATTCACCCCTCCACTTT. The encoded protein is CASSERQGRNSPLHF.

Only a few counts were recorded for this clone. The CDR3 sequence is CASTPRGLAGQETQYF. The CDR3 nucleotides read TGTGCCAGTACCCCGCGGGGACTAGCGGGTCAAGAGACCCAGTACTTC. V usage is TRBV19 and J usage is TRBJ2-5; 12 positions match TRBD2. The CDR3 has 16 amino acids. CDR1 and CDR2 (germline): LNHDA, SQIVND (reference sequence). V lost 7 bases, J lost 2 bases, and 8 bases stayed unmatched.